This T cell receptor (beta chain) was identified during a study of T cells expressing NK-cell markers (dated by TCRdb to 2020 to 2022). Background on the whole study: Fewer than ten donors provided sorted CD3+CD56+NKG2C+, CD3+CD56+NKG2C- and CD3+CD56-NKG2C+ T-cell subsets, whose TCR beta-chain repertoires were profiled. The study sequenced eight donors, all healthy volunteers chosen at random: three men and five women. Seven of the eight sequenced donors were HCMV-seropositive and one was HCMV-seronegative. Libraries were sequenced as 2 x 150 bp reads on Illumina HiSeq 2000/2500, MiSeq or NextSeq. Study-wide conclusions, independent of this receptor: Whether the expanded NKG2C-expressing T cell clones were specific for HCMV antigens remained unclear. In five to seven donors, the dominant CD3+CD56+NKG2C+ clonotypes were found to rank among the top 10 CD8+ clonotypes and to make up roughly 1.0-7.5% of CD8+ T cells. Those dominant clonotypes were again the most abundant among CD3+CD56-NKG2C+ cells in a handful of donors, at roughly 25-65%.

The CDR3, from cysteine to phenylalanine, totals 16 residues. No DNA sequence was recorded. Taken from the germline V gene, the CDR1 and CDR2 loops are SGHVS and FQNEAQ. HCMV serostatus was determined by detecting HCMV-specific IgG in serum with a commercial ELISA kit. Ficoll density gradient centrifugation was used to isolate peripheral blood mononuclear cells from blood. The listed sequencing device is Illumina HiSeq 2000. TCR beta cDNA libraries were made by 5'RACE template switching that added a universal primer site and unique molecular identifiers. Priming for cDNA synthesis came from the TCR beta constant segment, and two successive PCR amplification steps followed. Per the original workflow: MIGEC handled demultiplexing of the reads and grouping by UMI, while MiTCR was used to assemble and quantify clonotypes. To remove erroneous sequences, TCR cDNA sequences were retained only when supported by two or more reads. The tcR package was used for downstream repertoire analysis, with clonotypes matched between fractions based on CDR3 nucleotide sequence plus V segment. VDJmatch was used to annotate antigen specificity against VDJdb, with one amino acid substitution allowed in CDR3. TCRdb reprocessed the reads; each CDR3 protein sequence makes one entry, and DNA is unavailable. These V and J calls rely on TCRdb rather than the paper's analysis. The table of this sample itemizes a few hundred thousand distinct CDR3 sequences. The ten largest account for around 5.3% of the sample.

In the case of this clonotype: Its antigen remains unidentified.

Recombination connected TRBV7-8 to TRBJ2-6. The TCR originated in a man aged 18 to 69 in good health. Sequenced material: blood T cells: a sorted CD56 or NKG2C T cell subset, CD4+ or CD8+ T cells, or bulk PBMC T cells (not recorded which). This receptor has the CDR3 CASRPTDTSGANVLTF.